A selection of T cell receptor beta chains follows, all from one sample in a study of beta chain features in type 1 diabetes. Produced via immunoSEQ multiplex PCR; TCRdb's table is partial and in-frame only. Counted here are under 550,000 clones, about an eighth occurring once; the ten biggest clones make up 0.045% to 0.06%. The specimen sequenced was naive CD4+ T cells from blood. The receptors derive from a woman under 30 in good health. The CDR3 runs from the conserved cysteine through the conserved F or W. The order of the fields is J gene, V gene, D gene, clone size, CDR3 protein, CDR3 DNA. The D gene is left open where the match is weak. The listing skips clone size in some rows; elsewhere it reads once, few, many or a size class.

TRBJ1-5 TRBV4-1 TRBD1 - CASSRTGERNQPQHF TGCGCCAGCAGCCGAACAGGGGAAAGGAATCAGCCCCAGCATTTT
TRBJ2-3 TRBV2 - few CASSGVALDTDTQYF TGTGCCAGCAGTGGAGTAGCACTAGACACAGATACGCAGTATTTT
TRBJ2-5 TRBV5-4 - few CASSLSGLQETQYF TGTGCCAGCAGCTTAAGCGGGTTACAAGAGACCCAGTACTTC
TRBJ2-3 TRBV7-2 - few CASSLEGTDTQYF TGTGCCAGCAGCTTAGAAGGCACAGATACGCAGTATTTT
TRBJ1-2 TRBV14 - - CASSQDAGDYGYTF TGTGCCAGCAGCCAAGATGCGGGAGACTATGGCTACACCTTC
TRBJ1-3 TRBV9 - few CASSAFAGVSGNTIYF TGTGCCAGCAGCGCCTTCGCAGGGGTCTCTGGAAACACCATATATTTT
TRBJ2-3 TRBV9 - - CASSPRGATDTQYF TGTGCCAGCAGCCCCCGGGGTGCCACAGATACGCAGTATTTT
TRBJ2-5 TRBV7-9 - - CASSATAGETQYF TGTGCCAGCAGCGCGACAGCGGGAGAGACCCAGTACTTC
TRBJ2-5 TRBV23-1 - few CASSQLPPGPLQETQYF TGCGCCAGCAGTCAACTACCGCCGGGTCCCCTCCAAGAGACCCAGTACTTC
TRBJ2-1 TRBV6-5 TRBD1 - CASRYLGQGGNNEQFF TGTGCCAGCAGATACCTCGGACAGGGAGGAAACAATGAGCAGTTCTTC
TRBJ1-1 TRBV11-1 TRBD1 few CASSYGTAKAFF TGTGCCAGCAGCTATGGGACAGCTAAAGCTTTCTTT